Below, one T cell receptor beta chain is given with its context. The data originate from a study of blood T cells in healthy people across ages. It was with a sample-barcoded 5' primer and a J-beta primer mix that a second PCR of about 7 to 12 cycles was run. A tag from a template-switch adaptor with 12 random nucleotides marked each cDNA molecule. TCRdb redid the calling of the 5' RACE reads with MiXCR, one entry per CDR3 protein. This sample has more than 1,400,000 distinct CDR3 sequences, with roughly 40% found just once. Sequenced: blood. This receptor was obtained from a woman between 18 and 29 years old in good health.

CDR3 in DNA: TGCAACTGTTACCAACCCGGTGAGCCTGAAGCTTTCTTT. As protein: CNCYQPGEPEAFF. V gene TRBV29-1 combines with J gene TRBJ1-1; D remains ambiguous. Looked up from germline, CDR1 is SQVTM and CDR2 is ANQGSEA. CDR3 size: 13 residues.